Listed below are T cell receptor beta chains from one sample, sequenced in a study of shared clonotypes between healthy human individuals. Clones were read by immunoSEQ multiplex PCR, and TCRdb kept only the in-frame ones, dropping some. Here the sample spans 1,400,000 or so clones, less than 99% being singletons. The specimen sequenced was naive CD4+ T cells sorted from blood. All receptors derive from a man in his thirties or forties in good health. CDR3s include the opening cysteine and the closing phenylalanine or tryptophan. Fields, in order: D gene, V gene, J gene, clone size, CDR3 DNA, CDR3 protein. A D gene is named only where the DNA matches it firmly. The size field is filled for only some rows; it gives once, few, many or a size class.

D: TRBD1; V: TRBV7-2; J: TRBJ1-2; size: .; DNA: TGTGCCAGCAGCTTATGGGTGTCGGGACAGGGGCAAGGCTACACCTTC; CDR3: CASSLWVSGQGQGYTF
D: .; V: TRBV2; J: TRBJ2-1; size: .; DNA: TGTGCCAGCAGCCTGGACACTAACAATGAGCAGTTCTTC; CDR3: CASSLDTNNEQFF
D: TRBD2; V: TRBV9; J: TRBJ2-1; size: .; DNA: TGTGCCAGCAGCGTAGAGGCAGACAGGGCTCCTTGGACTAGCGGGTTCTATGAGCAGTTCTTC; CDR3: CASSVEADRAPWTSGFYEQFF
D: .; V: TRBV10-3; J: TRBJ1-5; size: .; DNA: TGTGCCATCAGTGAGGGTTCAGGGCTCGGGCAGCCCCAGCATTTT; CDR3: CAISEGSGLGQPQHF
D: TRBD2; V: TRBV9; J: TRBJ2-1; size: .; DNA: TGTGCCAGCAGCGTAGCGGGACTAGACAATGAGCAGTTCTTC; CDR3: CASSVAGLDNEQFF
D: .; V: TRBV4-2; J: TRBJ1-2; size: .; DNA: TGTGCCAGCAGCCAAGTAGCCGGGACTAAATCCCACTATGGCTACACCTTC; CDR3: CASSQVAGTKSHYGYTF
D: .; V: TRBV7-9; J: TRBJ2-5; size: .; DNA: TGTGCCAGCAGCCTAACCGCAGAGACCCAGTACTTC; CDR3: CASSLTAETQYF
D: .; V: TRBV7-2; J: TRBJ1-3; size: .; DNA: TGTGCCAGCAGCACTCCGTGGCTCGGTGGAAACACCATATATTTT; CDR3: CASSTPWLGGNTIYF
D: TRBD1; V: TRBV9; J: TRBJ2-1; size: .; DNA: TGTGCCAGCAGCGTAGCTACCAGGGTAGGGGGCATCTACGTTGAGCAGTTCTTC; CDR3: CASSVATRVGGIYVEQFF
D: .; V: TRBV7-2; J: TRBJ2-7; size: .; DNA: TGTGCCAGCAGCTTCACCAGGGACGGCGAGCAGTACTTC; CDR3: CASSFTRDGEQYF
D: .; V: TRBV5-1; J: TRBJ2-5; size: once; DNA: TGCGCCAGCAGCTTGGGTGGGAGTCTACAACAAGAGACCCAGTACTTC; CDR3: CASSLGGSLQQETQYF
D: .; V: TRBV27; J: TRBJ2-1; size: .; DNA: TGTGCCAGCAGAGCGTGGAGCTCCTACAATGAGCAGTTCTTC; CDR3: CASRAWSSYNEQFF
D: TRBD2; V: TRBV27; J: TRBJ2-7; size: .; DNA: TGTGCCAGCAGTTTCGGACTAGCGGGCGAGCAGTACTTC; CDR3: CASSFGLAGEQYF
D: .; V: TRBV6-5; J: TRBJ2-7; size: .; DNA: TGTGCCAGCAGTTACTCAGAGGCAGTATACGAGCAGTACTTC; CDR3: CASSYSEAVYEQYF
D: TRBD2; V: TRBV11-2; J: TRBJ2-7; size: .; DNA: TGTGCCAGCAGCTTCACTAGCGGGACCTACGAGCAGTACTTC; CDR3: CASSFTSGTYEQYF
D: .; V: TRBV6-6; J: TRBJ2-7; size: .; DNA: TGTGCCAGCAGGGGGGAACGGCGGGCAGCTTACGAGCAGTACTTC; CDR3: CASRGERRAAYEQYF
D: TRBD2; V: TRBV4-1; J: TRBJ2-3; size: once; DNA: TGCGCCAGCAGCCATGATCTAGCGGGAGGGGGCTCCTCAAGCACAGATACGCAGTATTTT; CDR3: CASSHDLAGGGSSSTDTQYF
D: .; V: TRBV5-4; J: TRBJ2-1; size: .; DNA: TGTGCCAGCAGCCAACTAGTCGGAGAGCAGTTCTTC; CDR3: CASSQLVGEQFF
D: .; V: TRBV5-1; J: TRBJ2-1; size: .; DNA: TGCGCCAGCAGCTTGTTGTTGAATGAGCAGTTCTTC; CDR3: CASSLLLNEQFF
D: TRBD2; V: TRBV18; J: TRBJ2-7; size: .; DNA: TGTGCCAGCTCACCATCGAAATTAGCGGGAGCTTACGAGCAGTACTTC; CDR3: CASSPSKLAGAYEQYF
D: .; V: TRBV27; J: TRBJ2-6; size: once; DNA: TGTGCCAGCAGTTTAATCTCTGGGGCCAACGTCCTGACTTTC; CDR3: CASSLISGANVLTF
D: .; V: TRBV30; J: TRBJ2-5; size: .; DNA: TGTGCCTGGAGCCGTCGCAGGGGTGAGACCCAGTACTTC; CDR3: CAWSRRRGETQYF
D: TRBD2; V: TRBV15; J: TRBJ2-1; size: once; DNA: TGTGCCACCAGCAGTCGAACTAGCGGGAGTTATGAGCAGTTCTTC; CDR3: CATSSRTSGSYEQFF
D: .; V: TRBV27; J: TRBJ2-7; size: .; DNA: TGTGCCAGCAGAACAGCCCTTAACTACGAGCAGTACTTC; CDR3: CASRTALNYEQYF
D: TRBD2; V: TRBV18; J: TRBJ2-1; size: .; DNA: TGTGCCAGCTCAGCTAGCGGGACGTACAATGAGCAGTTCTTC; CDR3: CASSASGTYNEQFF
D: .; V: TRBV14; J: TRBJ2-7; size: .; DNA: TGTGCCAGCAGCCAAGATCCCCAGTACTACGAGCAGTACTTC; CDR3: CASSQDPQYYEQYF
D: .; V: TRBV18; J: TRBJ1-3; size: once; DNA: TGTGCCAGCTCAGAGGCGAGGGCGGACTCTGGAAACACCATATATTTT; CDR3: CASSEARADSGNTIYF
D: TRBD2; V: TRBV29-1; J: TRBJ2-7; size: .; DNA: TGCAGCGTTGAAGTCACGCGGGGGGTAGGAGAGCAGTACTTC; CDR3: CSVEVTRGVGEQYF
D: .; V: TRBV7-6; J: TRBJ2-5; size: .; DNA: TGTGCCAGCAGCTTAAACAGGGGGAGGGCAGAGACCCAGTACTTC; CDR3: CASSLNRGRAETQYF